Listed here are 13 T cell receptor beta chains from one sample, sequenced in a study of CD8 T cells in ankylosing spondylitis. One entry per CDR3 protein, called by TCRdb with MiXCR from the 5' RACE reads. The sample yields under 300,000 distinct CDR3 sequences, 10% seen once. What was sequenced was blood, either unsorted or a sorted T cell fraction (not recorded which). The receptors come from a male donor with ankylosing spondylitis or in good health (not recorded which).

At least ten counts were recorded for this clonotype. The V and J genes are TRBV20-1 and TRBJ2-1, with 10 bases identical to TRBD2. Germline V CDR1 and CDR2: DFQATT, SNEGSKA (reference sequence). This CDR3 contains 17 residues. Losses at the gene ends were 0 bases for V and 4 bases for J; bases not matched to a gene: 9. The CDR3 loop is CSARDLGGLARYNEQFF. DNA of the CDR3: TGCAGTGCTAGAGATCTAGGGGGACTAGCGCGATACAATGAGCAGTTCTTC.

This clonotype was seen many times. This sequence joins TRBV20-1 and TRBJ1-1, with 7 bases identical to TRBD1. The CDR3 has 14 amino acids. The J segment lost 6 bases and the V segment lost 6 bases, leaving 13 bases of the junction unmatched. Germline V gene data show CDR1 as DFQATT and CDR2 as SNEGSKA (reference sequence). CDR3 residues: CSASPGQRQAEAFF. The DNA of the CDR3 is TGCAGTGCCAGTCCGGGACAGAGGCAGGCTGAAGCTTTCTTT.

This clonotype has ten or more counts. CDR3: CASSAPGQGTGNTIYF. In DNA form, the CDR3 reads TGTGCCAGCAGCGCCCCGGGACAGGGAACTGGAAACACCATATATTTT. The rearrangement uses TRBV2 and TRBJ1-3; 9 nucleotides align to TRBD1. In germline, CDR1 is SNHLY, CDR2 FYNNEI. V was clipped by 6 bases and J by 2 bases; unmatched bases: 8. The CDR3 sequence is 16 residues long.

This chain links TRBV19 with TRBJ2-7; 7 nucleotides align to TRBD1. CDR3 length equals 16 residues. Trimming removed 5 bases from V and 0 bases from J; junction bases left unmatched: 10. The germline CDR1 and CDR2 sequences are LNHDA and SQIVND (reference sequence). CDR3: CASSQETGTSSYEQYF. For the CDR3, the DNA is TGTGCCAGTAGTCAAGAGACAGGGACGAGCTCCTACGAGCAGTACTTC. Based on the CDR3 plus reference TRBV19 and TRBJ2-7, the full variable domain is DGGITQSPKYLFRKEGQNVTLSCEQNLNHDAMYWYRQDPGQGLRLIYYSQIVNDFQKGDIAEGYSVSREKKESFPLTVTSAQKNPTAFYLCASSQETGTSSYEQYFGPGTRLTVT.

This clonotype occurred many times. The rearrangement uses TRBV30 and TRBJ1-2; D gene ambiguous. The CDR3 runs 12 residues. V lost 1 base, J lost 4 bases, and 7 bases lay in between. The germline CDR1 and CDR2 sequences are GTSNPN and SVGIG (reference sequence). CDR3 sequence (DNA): TGTGCCTGGAGTGGGCCCTCCTATGGCTACACCTTC. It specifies CAWSGPSYGYTF.

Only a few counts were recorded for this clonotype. CDR3 bases: TGCGCCAGCAGCTGGGCAGCGGCAGCGAACACCGGGGAGCTGTTTTTT. Translated, it gives CASSWAAAANTGELFF. The chain is built from TRBV5-1 and TRBJ2-2, with a possible D match to TRBD2 (5 bases). V was clipped by 3 bases and J by 0 bases, with 12 bases between them. The CDR3 covers 16 residues. The germline V gene has CDR1 SGHRS and CDR2 YFSETQ.

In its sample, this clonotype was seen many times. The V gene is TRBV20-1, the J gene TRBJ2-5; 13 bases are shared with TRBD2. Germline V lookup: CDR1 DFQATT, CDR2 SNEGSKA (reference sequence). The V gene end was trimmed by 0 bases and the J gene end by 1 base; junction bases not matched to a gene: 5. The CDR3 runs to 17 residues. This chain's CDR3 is CSARDGGLAGSQETQYF. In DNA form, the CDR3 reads TGCAGTGCTAGAGATGGGGGACTAGCGGGGAGCCAAGAGACCCAGTACTTC.

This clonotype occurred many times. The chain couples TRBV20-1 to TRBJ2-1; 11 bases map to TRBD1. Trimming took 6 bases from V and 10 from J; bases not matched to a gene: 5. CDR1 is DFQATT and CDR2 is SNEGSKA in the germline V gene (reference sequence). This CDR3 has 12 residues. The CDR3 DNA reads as TGCAGTGCCGGCCGGACAGGGGGCGAGCAGTTCTTC. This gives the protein CSAGRTGGEQFF.

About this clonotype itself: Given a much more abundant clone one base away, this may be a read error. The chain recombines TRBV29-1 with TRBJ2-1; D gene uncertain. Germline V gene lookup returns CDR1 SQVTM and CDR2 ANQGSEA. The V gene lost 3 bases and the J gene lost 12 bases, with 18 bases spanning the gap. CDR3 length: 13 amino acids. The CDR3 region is CSVESRLLRVQFF. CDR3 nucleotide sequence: TGCAGCGTTGAGTCTCGGTTGCTCCGTGTGCAGTTCTTC.

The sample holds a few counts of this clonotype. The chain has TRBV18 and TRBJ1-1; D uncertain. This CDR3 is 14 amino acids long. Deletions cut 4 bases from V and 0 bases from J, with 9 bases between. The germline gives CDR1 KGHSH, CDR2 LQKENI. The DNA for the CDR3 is TGTGCCAGCTCACTCCCGTCCTTGAACACTGAAGCTTTCTTT. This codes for CASSLPSLNTEAFF.

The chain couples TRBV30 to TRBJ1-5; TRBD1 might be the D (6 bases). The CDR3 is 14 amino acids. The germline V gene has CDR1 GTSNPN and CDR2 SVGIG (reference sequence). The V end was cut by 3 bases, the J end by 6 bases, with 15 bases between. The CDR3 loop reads CAWRASGAGQPQHF. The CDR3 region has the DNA TGTGCCTGGAGGGCCTCAGGGGCGGGTCAGCCCCAGCATTTT.

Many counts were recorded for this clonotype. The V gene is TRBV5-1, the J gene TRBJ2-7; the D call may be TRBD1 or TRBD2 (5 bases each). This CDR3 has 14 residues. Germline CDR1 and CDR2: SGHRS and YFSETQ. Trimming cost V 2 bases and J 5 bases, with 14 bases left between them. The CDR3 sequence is CASSFQGRGDEQYF. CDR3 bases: TGCGCCAGCAGCTTTCAGGGACGAGGCGACGAGCAGTACTTC.

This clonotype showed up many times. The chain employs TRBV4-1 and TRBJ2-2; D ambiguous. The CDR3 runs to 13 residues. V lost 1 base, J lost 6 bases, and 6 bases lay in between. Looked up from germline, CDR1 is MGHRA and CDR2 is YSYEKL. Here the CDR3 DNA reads TGCGCCAGCAGCCAAGTTCGGTCCGGGGAGCTGTTTTTT. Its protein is CASSQVRSGELFF.